This T cell receptor beta chain was identified in a study of blood T cell repertoires in COVID-19. The CDR3 loop spans 15 amino acids. Germline loops: CDR1 SGDLS, CDR2 YYNGEE. The junction had 4 bases not matched to a gene; V was cut back by 0 bases and J by 6 bases. Sequencing used immunoSEQ multiplex PCR; TCRdb keeps in-frame clones, though not all of them. The repertoire holds roughly 380,000 clones, approximately 90% seen once, with about 1.6% in the top ten. The source is a woman in her thirties or forties with COVID-19, enrolled during active disease. The sequenced sample consisted of peripheral blood. The gene calls are TRBV9 and TRBJ2-3, with 10 positions matching TRBD2. In nucleotides, the CDR3 is TGTGCCAGCAGCGTAGGAGCGGGAGGGGATGATACGCAGTATTTT. It translates to CASSVGAGGDDTQYF. The variable domain in full, completed from reference TRBV9 and TRBJ2-3, reads DSGVTQTPKHLITATGQRVTLRCSPRSGDLSVYWYQQSLDQGLQFLIQYYNGEERAKGNILERFSAQQFPDLHSELNLSSLELGDSALYFCASSVGAGGDDTQYFGPGTRLTVL.